The rows below give T cell receptor beta chains drawn from one sample of a study of T cell clones after liver transplantation. Only in-frame clones appear in the TCRdb table, and some are missing; sequencing was by immunoSEQ multiplex PCR. The sample includes about 99,000 clones, roughly four fifths of them seen just once. This sample comprised CD4+ T cells from blood, obtained around 49 months after liver transplant. These receptors all stem from a human patient who received a liver transplant. The graft donor may have contributed some T cells. CDR3s include the opening cysteine and the closing phenylalanine or tryptophan. D genes are given only for firm matches. Size values are once, few and many counts, or a class for expanded clones, and some rows have none.

clone size	J gene	V gene	D gene	CDR3 DNA	CDR3 protein
-	TRBJ1-1	TRBV7-9	-	TGTGCCAGCAGCTCCCGCAGTGTCATGAACACTGAAGCTTTCTTT	CASSSRSVMNTEAFF
-	TRBJ2-7	TRBV7-2	TRBD1	TGTGCCAGCAGCTTAGGAGGGACAGGGGGGAACGAGCAGTACTTC	CASSLGGTGGNEQYF
few	TRBJ1-6	TRBV7-2	-	TGTGCCAGCAGCTTAGGGGTAGGACTTAATTCACCCCTCCACTTT	CASSLGVGLNSPLHF
-	TRBJ2-1	TRBV7-2	TRBD2	TGTGCCAGCAGCTTAGGGGGACTAGCGGGCGCCAATGAGCAGTTCTTC	CASSLGGLAGANEQFF
once	TRBJ2-7	TRBV19	TRBD1	TGTGCCAGTAGTACGCCGGGACAGCATGTTGAGCAGTACTTC	CASSTPGQHVEQYF
-	TRBJ2-2	TRBV6-4	-	TGTGCCAGCAGGGATAACACCGGGGAGCTGTTTTTT	CASRDNTGELFF
-	TRBJ2-5	TRBV7-9	TRBD2	TGTGCCAGCAGCCCGCCAGCGGGAGGGCCGGGAGAGACCCAGTACTTC	CASSPPAGGPGETQYF
-	TRBJ2-3	TRBV29-1	-	TGCAGCGTTGAACAGGGCGCAGATACGCAGTATTTT	CSVEQGADTQYF
few	TRBJ2-5	TRBV7-6	-	TGTGCCAGCAGCTTACGTGGAACTAGCCGGGAAGAGACCCAGTACTTC	CASSLRGTSREETQYF
-	TRBJ1-4	TRBV5-1	-	TGCGCCAGCAGCTGGACCCAGGGACAAGCAGAAAAACTGTTTTTT	CASSWTQGQAEKLFF
-	TRBJ2-5	TRBV5-5	-	TGTGCCAGCAGCTTGGTGACTACTTCCCAAGAGACCCAGTACTTC	CASSLVTTSQETQYF
-	TRBJ1-2	TRBV19	-	TGTGCCATTCGTGGCGAGGGGACGGACTATGGCTACACCTTC	CAIRGEGTDYGYTF
-	TRBJ2-7	TRBV7-6	TRBD2	TGTGCCAGCAGCCTCTTGCCGACGGGGGGCTCCTACGAGCAGTACTTC	CASSLLPTGGSYEQYF
-	TRBJ1-5	TRBV10-2	-	TGCGCCAGCAGGGGGCAGAGCAATCAGCCCCAGCATTTT	CASRGQSNQPQHF
-	TRBJ2-1	TRBV15	TRBD2	TGTGCCATCGAGTACCGGGAGGGTAACTACAATGAGCAGTTCTTC	CAIEYREGNYNEQFF
-	TRBJ2-1	TRBV6-5	-	TGTGCCAGCAGCCTCGGTGGAGGGACAAATGAGCAGTTCTTC	CASSLGGGTNEQFF
-	TRBJ2-3	TRBV6-4	TRBD2	TGTGCCAGCAAAGCGGGGGGAAGCACAGATACGCAGTATTTT	CASKAGGSTDTQYF
-	TRBJ1-4	TRBV2	-	TGTGCCAGCAGTGAAATAGGTCCCCCAACTAATGAAAAACTGTTTTTT	CASSEIGPPTNEKLFF
-	TRBJ2-1	TRBV7-9	-	TGTGCCAGCAGCAAGAGCGGAAGCTACAATGAGCAGTTCTTC	CASSKSGSYNEQFF
few	TRBJ1-1	TRBV29-1	-	TGCAGCATTAAGGGGGGGGCGACGACTGAAGCTTTCTTT	CSIKGGATTEAFF
-	TRBJ2-3	TRBV6-5	TRBD2	TGTGCCAGCAGTCTATTTAGCGGGAAGGCAGATACGCAGTATTTT	CASSLFSGKADTQYF
-	TRBJ1-4	TRBV27	-	TGTGCCAGCAATTCCGGGGCCAGGAATAATGAAAAACTGTTTTTT	CASNSGARNNEKLFF